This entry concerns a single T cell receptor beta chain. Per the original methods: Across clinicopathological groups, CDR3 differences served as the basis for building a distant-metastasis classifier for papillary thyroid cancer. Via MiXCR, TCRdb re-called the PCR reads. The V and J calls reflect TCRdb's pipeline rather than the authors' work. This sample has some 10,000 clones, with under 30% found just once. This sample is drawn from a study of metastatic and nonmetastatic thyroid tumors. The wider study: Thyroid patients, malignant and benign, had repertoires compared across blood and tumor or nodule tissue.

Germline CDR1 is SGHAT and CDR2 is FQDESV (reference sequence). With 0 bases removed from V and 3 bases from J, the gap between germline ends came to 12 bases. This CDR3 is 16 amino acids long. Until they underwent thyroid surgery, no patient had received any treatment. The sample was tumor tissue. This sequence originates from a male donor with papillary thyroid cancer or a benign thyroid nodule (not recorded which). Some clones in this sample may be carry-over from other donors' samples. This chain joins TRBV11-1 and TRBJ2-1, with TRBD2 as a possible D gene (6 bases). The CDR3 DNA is TGTGCCAGCAGCTTAGCGCCCGGGGGTGACTACAATGAGCAGTTCTTC. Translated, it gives CASSLAPGGDYNEQFF. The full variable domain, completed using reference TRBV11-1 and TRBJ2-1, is EAEVAQSPRYKITEKSQAVAFWCDPISGHATLYWYRQILGQGPELLVQFQDESVVDDSQLPKDRFSAERLKGVDSTLKIQPAELGDSAMYLCASSLAPGGDYNEQFFGPGTRLTVL.